The entry below describes one TCR beta chain. This entry comes from a study of blood T cell repertoires in COVID-19. Background on the study: Samples representing acute and convalescent COVID-19 were sourced from the United States, Italy and Spain. In each case, the material was cDNA or gDNA derived from T cells, B-cell-depleted T cells, or PBMCs.

Original processing notes: Estimation of nucleated cell counts relied on the amplification of reference gene primers. Sequencing was performed with immunoSEQ multiplex PCR; in TCRdb, only in-frame clones are kept and a portion is missing. D and trimming come from the DNA, and the V and J calls and clone size come from that table. The sample lists about 160,000 clones, 85% to 90% seen once, with about 6.3% in the top ten. V shed 1 base and J shed 0 bases, with 13 bases lying between them. The length of the CDR3 is 18 residues. Germline values: CDR1 LGHDT, CDR2 YNNKEL (reference sequence). Sequencing was performed on PBMCs or T cells enriched from blood (not recorded which). The receptor comes from a woman between 50 and 59 years old who had recovered from COVID-19. The chain links TRBV3-1 (or the pseudogene TRBV3-2) to TRBJ1-6; D remains unclear. CDR3 in amino acids: CASSQVPVTSSYNSPLHF. DNA for the CDR3: TGTGCCAGCAGCCAAGTACCCGTAACGAGCTCCTATAATTCACCCCTCCACTTT.